These 5 T cell receptor beta chains originate from one sample sequenced in a study of beta chain features in type 1 diabetes. Study results and limitations: TCRB CDR3s from Type 1 diabetes patients were moderately but significantly shorter in all four CD4+ subsets.

No antigen has been identified for these receptors. Reverse transcribing all isolated RNA meant expressed TCRB transcripts were sequenced. Clones were sequenced by immunoSEQ multiplex PCR, and TCRdb holds only the in-frame ones, with some missing. In the table there are 350,000 to 450,000 clones, over 9.5% of which are singletons. Source material: naive CD4+ T cells from blood. The origin of the receptors is a woman aged 18-30 years with type 1 diabetes.

A few counts support this clone. The V call is TRBV11-2, the J call TRBJ1-2, with D perhaps matching TRBD1 (5 bases). Trimming shortened V by 2 bases and J by 3 bases, and 13 bases separated the two germline ends. This CDR3 is built from 15 residues. Germline V gene data show CDR1 as SGHAT and CDR2 as FQNNGV. The CDR3, as DNA: TGTGCCAGCAGCTTATCAGCGACGGGGGACTATGGCTACACCTTC. The encoded protein is CASSLSATGDYGYTF.

The chain joins TRBV2 to TRBJ2-2; the match to TRBD1 covers 7 bases. Per germline, CDR1 SNHLY and CDR2 FYNNEI. Trimming at V came to 10 bases and at J to 8 bases, leaving 10 bases not matched to a gene. The CDR3 runs to 13 residues. CDR3 in DNA: TGTGCCATCGGGGACAGAGAAGAGGGGGAGCTGTTTTTT. Its protein is CAIGDREEGELFF.

This clone was detected a few times. The chain links TRBV4-3 to TRBJ2-7; 13 nucleotides line up with TRBD2. The V gene's germline CDR1 is LGHNA and CDR2 YSLEER. Losses at the gene ends were 4 bases for V and 3 bases for J; bases not matched to a gene: 3. There are 15 residues in the CDR3. CDR3 coding DNA: TGCGCCAGCAGCCCAGGACTAGCGGGAGTCTACGAGCAGTACTTC. Translation: CASSPGLAGVYEQYF.

This clone came up a few times. This rearrangement joins TRBV4-2 to TRBJ1-3; D remains ambiguous. The CDR3 loop spans 14 amino acids. Germline V gives CDR1 LGHNA, CDR2 YNFKEQ. The V and J ends lost 4 bases and 0 bases respectively, with 7 bases between them. The CDR3 nucleotides are TGTGCCAGCAGCCCCACAGCCTCTGGAAACACCATATATTTT. It is translated as CASSPTASGNTIYF.

This clone has just a few counts. The rearrangement uses TRBV18 and TRBJ2-7; 9 nucleotides agree with TRBD1. The CDR3 spans 14 residues. Germline values: CDR1 KGHSH, CDR2 LQKENI. Trimming took 4 bases from V and 6 from J; bases not matched to a gene: 7. CDR3 region: CASSRGTGTGEQYF. The DNA of the CDR3 is TGTGCCAGCTCACGCGGGACAGGGACGGGCGAGCAGTACTTC.